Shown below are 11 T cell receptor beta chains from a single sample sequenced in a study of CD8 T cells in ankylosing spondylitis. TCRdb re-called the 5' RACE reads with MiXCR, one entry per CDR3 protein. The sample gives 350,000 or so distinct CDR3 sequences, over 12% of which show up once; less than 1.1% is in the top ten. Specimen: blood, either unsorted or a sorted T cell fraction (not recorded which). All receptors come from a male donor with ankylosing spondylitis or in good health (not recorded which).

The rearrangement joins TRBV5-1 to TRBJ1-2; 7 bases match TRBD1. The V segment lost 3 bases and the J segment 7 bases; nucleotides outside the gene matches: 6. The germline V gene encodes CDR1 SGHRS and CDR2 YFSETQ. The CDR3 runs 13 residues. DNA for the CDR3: TGCGCCAGCAGCTCCACACAGGGGTCTGGCTACACCTTC. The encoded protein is CASSSTQGSGYTF.

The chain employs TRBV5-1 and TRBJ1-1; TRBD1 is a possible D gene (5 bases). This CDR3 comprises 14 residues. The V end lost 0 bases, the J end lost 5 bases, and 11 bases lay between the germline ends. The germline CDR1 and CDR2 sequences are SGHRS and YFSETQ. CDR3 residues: CASSLGGIRTEAFF. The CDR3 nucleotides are TGCGCCAGCAGCTTGGGGGGGATTAGGACTGAAGCTTTCTTT.

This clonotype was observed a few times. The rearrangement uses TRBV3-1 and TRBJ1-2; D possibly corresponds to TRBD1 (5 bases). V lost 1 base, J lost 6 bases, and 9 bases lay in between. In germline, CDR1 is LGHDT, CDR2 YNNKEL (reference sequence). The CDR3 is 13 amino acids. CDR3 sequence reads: CASSQGGGNGYTF. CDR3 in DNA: TGTGCCAGCAGCCAAGGGGGCGGCAATGGCTACACCTTC.

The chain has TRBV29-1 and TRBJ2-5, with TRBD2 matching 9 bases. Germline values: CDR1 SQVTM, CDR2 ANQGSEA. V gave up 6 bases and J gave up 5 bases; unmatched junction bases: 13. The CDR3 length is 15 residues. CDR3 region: CSVDPPRGGKETQYF. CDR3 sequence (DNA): TGCAGCGTGGACCCCCCGCGGGGGGGCAAGGAGACCCAGTACTTC.

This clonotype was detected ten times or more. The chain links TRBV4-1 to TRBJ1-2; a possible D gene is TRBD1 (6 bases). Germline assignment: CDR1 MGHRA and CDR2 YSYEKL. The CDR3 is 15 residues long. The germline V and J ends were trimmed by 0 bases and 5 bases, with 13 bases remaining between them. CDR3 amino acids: CASSQDSNRAYGYTF. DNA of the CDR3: TGCGCCAGCAGCCAAGATAGTAACAGGGCTTATGGCTACACCTTC.

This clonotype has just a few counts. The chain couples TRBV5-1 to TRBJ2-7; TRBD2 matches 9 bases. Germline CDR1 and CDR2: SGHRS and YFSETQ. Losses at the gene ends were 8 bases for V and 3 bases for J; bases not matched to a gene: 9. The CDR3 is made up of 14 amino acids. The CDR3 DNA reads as TGCGCCAGTCGGTTAGCGGGGGCAGTCTACGAGCAGTACTTC. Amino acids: CASRLAGAVYEQYF.

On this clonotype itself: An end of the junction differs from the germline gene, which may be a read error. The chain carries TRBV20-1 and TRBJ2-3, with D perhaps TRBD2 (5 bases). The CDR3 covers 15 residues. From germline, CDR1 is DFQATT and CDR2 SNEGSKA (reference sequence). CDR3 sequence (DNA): TGCTGTGCTAGAGGGTCCCATTATGGTACAGATACGCAGTATTTT. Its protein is CCARGSHYGTDTQYF.

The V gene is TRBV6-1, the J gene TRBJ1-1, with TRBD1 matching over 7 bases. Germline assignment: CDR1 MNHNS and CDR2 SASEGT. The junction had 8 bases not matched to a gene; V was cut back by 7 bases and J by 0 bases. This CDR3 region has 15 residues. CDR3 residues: CASTKGAGLNTEAFF. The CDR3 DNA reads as TGTGCCAGCACCAAGGGGGCAGGTTTGAACACTGAAGCTTTCTTT.

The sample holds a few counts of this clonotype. The CDR3 region is CASSPGGYGYTF. Written as DNA, the CDR3 is TGTGCCAGCAGCCCAGGGGGCTATGGCTACACCTTC. The chain uses TRBV3-1 and TRBJ1-2; TRBD1 aligns across 7 bases. CDR3 length: 12 residues. After removal of 4 bases from V and 4 bases from J, the junction contained 0 bases not matched to a gene. CDR1 LGHDT and CDR2 YNNKEL come from the germline V gene (reference sequence).

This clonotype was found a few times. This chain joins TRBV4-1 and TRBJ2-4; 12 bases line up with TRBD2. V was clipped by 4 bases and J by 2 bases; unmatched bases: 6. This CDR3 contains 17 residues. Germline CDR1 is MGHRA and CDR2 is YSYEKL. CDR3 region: CASSLLLAGGPKNIQYF. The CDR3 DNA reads TGCGCCAGCAGCCTATTACTAGCGGGAGGACCCAAAAACATTCAGTACTTC.

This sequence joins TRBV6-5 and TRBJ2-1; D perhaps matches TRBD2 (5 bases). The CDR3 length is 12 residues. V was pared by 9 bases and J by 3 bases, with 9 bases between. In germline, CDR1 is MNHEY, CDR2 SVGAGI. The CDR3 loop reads CASFGVYNEQFF. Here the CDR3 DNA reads TGTGCCAGTTTCGGGGTCTACAATGAGCAGTTCTTC.